Sequencing of this T cell receptor (beta chain) was carried out in a study of blood T cells in healthy people across ages. For the second PCR, which ran for 7 to 11 cycles, a sample-barcoded 5' primer and a J-beta primer mix were used. MiXCR was run by TCRdb on the 5' RACE reads, yielding one entry per CDR3 protein. The data contain approximately 680,000 distinct CDR3 sequences, 32% of them singletons. This clonotype was recorded at least ten times. Germline CDR1 is SGHRS and CDR2 is YFSETQ. CDR3 length: 17 amino acids. The germline V and J ends were trimmed by 1 base and 3 bases, with 16 bases remaining between them.

The chain couples TRBV5-1 to TRBJ2-2, with a tentative D call TRBD2 (7 bases). This receptor was identified in a woman of 80 years or more in good health. The specimen was blood. This chain's CDR3 is CASSLLGGGSDTGELFF. The CDR3 DNA reads TGCGCCAGCAGCTTGCTTGGCGGGGGCTCAGACACCGGGGAGCTGTTTTTT. The full variable domain, rest sourced from reference TRBV5-1 and TRBJ2-2, is KAGVTQTPRYLIKTRGQQVTLSCSPISGHRSVSWYQQTPGQGLQFLFEYFSETQRNKGNFPGRFSGRQFSNSRSEMNVSTLELGDSALYLCASSLLGGGSDTGELFFGEGSRLTVL.